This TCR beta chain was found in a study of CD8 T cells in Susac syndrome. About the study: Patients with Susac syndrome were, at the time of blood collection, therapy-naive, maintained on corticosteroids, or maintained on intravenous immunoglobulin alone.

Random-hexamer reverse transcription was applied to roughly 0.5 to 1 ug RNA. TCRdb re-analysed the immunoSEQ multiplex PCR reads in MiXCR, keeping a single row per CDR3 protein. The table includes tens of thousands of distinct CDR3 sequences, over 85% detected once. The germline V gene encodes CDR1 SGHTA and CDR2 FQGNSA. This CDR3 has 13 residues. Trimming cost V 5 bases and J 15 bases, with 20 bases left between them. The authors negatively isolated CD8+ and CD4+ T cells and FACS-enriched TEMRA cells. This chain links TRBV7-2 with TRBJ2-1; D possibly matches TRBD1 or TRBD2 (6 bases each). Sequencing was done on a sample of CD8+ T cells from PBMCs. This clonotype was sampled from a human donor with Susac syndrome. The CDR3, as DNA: TGTGCCAGCAGCCCGATTGGAGGGGGTGAGGGGTTCTTC. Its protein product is CASSPIGGGEGFF.